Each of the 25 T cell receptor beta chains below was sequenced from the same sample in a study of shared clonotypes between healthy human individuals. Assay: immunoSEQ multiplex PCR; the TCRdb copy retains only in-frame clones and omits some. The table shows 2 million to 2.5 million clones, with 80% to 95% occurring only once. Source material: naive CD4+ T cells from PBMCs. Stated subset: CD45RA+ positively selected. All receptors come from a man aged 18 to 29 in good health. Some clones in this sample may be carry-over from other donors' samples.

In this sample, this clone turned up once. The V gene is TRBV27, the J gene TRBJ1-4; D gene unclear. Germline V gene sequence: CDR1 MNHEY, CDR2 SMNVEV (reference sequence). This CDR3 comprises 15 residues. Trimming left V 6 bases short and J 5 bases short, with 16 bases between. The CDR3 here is CASSPNGSSNEKLFF. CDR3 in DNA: TGTGCCAGCAGCCCGAACGGGTCCTCGAATGAAAAACTGTTTTTT.

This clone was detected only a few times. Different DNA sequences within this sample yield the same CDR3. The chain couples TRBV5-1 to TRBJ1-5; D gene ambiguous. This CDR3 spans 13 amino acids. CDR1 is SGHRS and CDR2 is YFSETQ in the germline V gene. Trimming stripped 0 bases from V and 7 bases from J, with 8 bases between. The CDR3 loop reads CASSLVVDQPQHF. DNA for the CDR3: TGCGCCAGCAGCTTGGTTGTTGACCAGCCCCAGCATTTT.

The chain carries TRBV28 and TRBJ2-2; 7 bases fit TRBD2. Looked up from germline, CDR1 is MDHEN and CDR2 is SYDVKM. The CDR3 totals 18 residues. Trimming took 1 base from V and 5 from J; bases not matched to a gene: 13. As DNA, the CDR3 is TGTGCCAGCAGTTTATTTGGTTGGGACCCGCGGGGGACCGGGGAGCTGTTTTTT. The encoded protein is CASSLFGWDPRGTGELFF.

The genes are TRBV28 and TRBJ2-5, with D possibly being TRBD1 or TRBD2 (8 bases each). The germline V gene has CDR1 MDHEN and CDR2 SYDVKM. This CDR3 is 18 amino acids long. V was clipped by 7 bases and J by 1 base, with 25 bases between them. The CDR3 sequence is CASTSDREGLVRQETQYF. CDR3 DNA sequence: TGTGCCAGCACCTCGGACAGGGAGGGACTAGTCCGCCAAGAGACCCAGTACTTC.

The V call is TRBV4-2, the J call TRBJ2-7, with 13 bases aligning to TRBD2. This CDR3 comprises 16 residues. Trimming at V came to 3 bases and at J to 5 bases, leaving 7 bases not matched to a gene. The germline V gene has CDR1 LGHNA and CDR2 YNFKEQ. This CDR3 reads CASSQTSGRSSHEQYF. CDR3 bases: TGTGCCAGCAGCCAGACTAGCGGGAGGAGTTCCCACGAGCAGTACTTC.

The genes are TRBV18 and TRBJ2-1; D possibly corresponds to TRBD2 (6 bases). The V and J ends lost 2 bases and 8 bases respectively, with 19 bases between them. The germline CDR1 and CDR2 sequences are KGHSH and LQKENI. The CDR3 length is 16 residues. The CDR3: CASSPSPMTRRYEQFF. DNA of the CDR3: TGTGCCAGCTCACCATCTCCCATGACTAGACGGTATGAGCAGTTCTTC. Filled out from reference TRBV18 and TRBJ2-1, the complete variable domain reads NAGVMQNPRHLVRRRGQEARLRCSPMKGHSHVYWYRQLPEEGLKFMVYLQKENIIDESGMPKERFSAEFPKEGPSILRIQQVVRGDSAAYFCASSPSPMTRRYEQFFGPGTRLTVL.

The CDR3 loop reads CASSRPTGYGYTF. The CDR3 DNA sequence: TGTGCCAGCAGCCGACCGACAGGCTATGGCTACACCTTC. The gene calls are TRBV7-8 and TRBJ1-2; TRBD1 is a possible D gene (6 bases). Germline values: CDR1 SGHVS, CDR2 FQNEAQ. This CDR3 has 13 residues. Trimming took off 5 bases at V and 4 bases at J, with 11 bases between the two ends.

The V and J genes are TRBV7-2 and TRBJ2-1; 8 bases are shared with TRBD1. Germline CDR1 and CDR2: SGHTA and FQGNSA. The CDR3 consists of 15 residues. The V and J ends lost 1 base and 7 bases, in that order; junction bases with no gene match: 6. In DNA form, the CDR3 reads TGTGCCAGCAGCTTAGGGCAGGGGGCTTGGAATGAGCAGTTCTTC. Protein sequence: CASSLGQGAWNEQFF. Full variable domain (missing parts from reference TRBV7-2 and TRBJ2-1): GAGVSQSPSNKVTEKGKDVELRCDPISGHTALYWYRQSLGQGLEFLIYFQGNSAPDKSGLPSDRFSAERTGGSVSTLTIQRTQQEDSAVYLCASSLGQGAWNEQFFGPGTRLTVL.

The CDR3 region is CASSLVETGYNEQFF. The CDR3 bases are TGTGCCAGCAGCTTAGTGGAGACAGGCTACAATGAGCAGTTCTTC. V and J are TRBV7-2 and TRBJ2-1; D might be TRBD1 (6 bases). The CDR3 is 15 amino acids. The V gene's germline CDR1 is SGHTA and CDR2 FQGNSA. V gave up 1 base and J gave up 3 bases, with 10 bases separating them.

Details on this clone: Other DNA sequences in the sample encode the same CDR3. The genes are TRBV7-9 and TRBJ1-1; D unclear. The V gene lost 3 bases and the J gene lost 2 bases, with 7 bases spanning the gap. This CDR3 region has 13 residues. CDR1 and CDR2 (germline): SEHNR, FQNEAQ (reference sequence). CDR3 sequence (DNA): TGTGCCAGCAGCTTTTGGGGAAACACTGAAGCTTTCTTT. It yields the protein CASSFWGNTEAFF.

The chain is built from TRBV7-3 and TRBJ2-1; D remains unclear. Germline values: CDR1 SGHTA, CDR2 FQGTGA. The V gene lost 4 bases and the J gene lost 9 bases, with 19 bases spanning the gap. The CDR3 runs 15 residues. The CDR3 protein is CASSSDLERYSEQFF. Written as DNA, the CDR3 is TGTGCCAGCAGCTCCGACCTGGAAAGGTATTCTGAGCAGTTCTTC.

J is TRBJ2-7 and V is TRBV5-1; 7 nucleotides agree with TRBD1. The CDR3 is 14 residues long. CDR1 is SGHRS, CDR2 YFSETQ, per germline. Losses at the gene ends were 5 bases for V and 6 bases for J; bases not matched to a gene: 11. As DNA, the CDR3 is TGCGCCAGCAGTTCCCCCGGGACAGCCGGCGAGCAGTACTTC. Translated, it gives CASSSPGTAGEQYF. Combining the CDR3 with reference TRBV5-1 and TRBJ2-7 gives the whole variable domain KAGVTQTPRYLIKTRGQQVTLSCSPISGHRSVSWYQQTPGQGLQFLFEYFSETQRNKGNFPGRFSGRQFSNSRSEMNVSTLELGDSALYLCASSSPGTAGEQYFGPGTRLTVT.

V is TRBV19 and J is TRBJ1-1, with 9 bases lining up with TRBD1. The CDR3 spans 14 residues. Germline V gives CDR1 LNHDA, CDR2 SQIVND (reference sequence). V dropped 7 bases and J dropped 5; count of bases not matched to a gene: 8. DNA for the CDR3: TGTGCCAGTATGAGCGCCGGGACAGGGACTGAAGCTTTCTTT. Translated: CASMSAGTGTEAFF.

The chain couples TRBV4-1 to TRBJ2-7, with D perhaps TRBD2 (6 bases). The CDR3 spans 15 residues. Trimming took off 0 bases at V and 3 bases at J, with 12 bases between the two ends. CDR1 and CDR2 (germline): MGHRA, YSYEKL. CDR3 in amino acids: CASSQDPGGNYEQYF. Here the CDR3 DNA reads TGCGCCAGCAGCCAAGATCCCGGGGGAAACTACGAGCAGTACTTC.

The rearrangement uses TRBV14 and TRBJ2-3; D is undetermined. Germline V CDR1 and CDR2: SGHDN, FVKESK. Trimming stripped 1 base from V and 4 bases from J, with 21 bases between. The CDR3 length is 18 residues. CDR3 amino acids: CASSQGTVPGPVADTQYF. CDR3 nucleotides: TGTGCCAGCAGCCAAGGGACCGTTCCGGGCCCGGTTGCAGATACGCAGTATTTT.

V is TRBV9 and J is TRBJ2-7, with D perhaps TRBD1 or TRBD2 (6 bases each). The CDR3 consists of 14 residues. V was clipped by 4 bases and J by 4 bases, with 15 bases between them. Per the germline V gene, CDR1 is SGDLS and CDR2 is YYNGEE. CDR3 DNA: TGTGCCAGCAGCCCGTTTGGGGGGCTTTACGAGCAGTACTTC. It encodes CASSPFGGLYEQYF.

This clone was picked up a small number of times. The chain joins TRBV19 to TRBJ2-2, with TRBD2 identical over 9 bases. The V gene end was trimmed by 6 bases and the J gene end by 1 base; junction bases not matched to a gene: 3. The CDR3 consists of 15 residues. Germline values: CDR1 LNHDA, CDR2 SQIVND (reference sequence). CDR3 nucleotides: TGTGCCAGTAGGAGACTAGCGGTGAACACCGGGGAGCTGTTTTTT. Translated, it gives CASRRLAVNTGELFF. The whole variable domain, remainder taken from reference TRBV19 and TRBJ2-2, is DGGITQSPKYLFRKEGQNVTLSCEQNLNHDAMYWYRQDPGQGLRLIYYSQIVNDFQKGDIAEGYSVSREKKESFPLTVTSAQKNPTAFYLCASRRLAVNTGELFFGEGSRLTVL.

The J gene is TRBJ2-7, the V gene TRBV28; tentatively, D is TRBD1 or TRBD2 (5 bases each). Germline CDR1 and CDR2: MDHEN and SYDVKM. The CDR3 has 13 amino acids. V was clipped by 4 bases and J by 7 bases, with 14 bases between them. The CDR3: CASSSGLKGEQYF. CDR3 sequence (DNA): TGTGCCAGCAGTTCGGGGTTAAAGGGGGAGCAGTACTTC.

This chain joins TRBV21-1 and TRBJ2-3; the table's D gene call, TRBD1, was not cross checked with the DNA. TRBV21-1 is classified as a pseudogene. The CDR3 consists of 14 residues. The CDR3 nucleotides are TGTGCCAGCACACCGCAGGGCAATCCAGATACGCAGTATTTT. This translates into CASTPQGNPDTQYF.

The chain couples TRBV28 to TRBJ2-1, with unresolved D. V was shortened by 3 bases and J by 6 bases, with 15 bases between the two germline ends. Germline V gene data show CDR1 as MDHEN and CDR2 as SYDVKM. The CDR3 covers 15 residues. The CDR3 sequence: CASSLIGKARNEQFF. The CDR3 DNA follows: TGTGCCAGCAGTTTGATTGGGAAGGCCCGCAATGAGCAGTTCTTC.

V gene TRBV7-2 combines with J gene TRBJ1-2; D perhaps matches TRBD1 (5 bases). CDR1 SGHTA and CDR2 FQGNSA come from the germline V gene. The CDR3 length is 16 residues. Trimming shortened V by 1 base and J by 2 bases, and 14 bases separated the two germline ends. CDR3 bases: TGTGCCAGCAGCTTAGGGGCAGGGCCGACAAACTATGGCTACACCTTC. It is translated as CASSLGAGPTNYGYTF.

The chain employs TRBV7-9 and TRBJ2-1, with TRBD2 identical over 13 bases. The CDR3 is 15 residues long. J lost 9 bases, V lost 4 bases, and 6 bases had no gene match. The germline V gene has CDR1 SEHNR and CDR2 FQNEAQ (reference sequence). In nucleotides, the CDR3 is TGTGCCAGCAGCTCGACTAGCGGGAGGATCCTTGAGCAGTTCTTC. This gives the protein CASSSTSGRILEQFF.

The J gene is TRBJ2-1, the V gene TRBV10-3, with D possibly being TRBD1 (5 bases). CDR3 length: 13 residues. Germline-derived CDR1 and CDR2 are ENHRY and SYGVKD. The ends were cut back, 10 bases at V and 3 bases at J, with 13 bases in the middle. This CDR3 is CATMGQVYNEQFF. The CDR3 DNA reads TGTGCCACGATGGGGCAGGTCTACAATGAGCAGTTCTTC.

CDR3 amino acids: CASSFGQPGGISYEQYF. CDR3 nucleotide sequence: TGTGCCAGCAGCTTTGGGCAACCCGGCGGGATCTCCTACGAGCAGTACTTC. V and J are TRBV5-5 and TRBJ2-7; possibly TRBD2 for D (6 bases). V gave up 2 bases and J gave up 0 bases, with 18 bases separating them. CDR1 SGHKS and CDR2 YYEKEE come from the germline V gene (reference sequence). There are 17 residues in the CDR3.

The chain's CDR3 is CASSASGLAGLNEQFF. CDR3 nucleotides: TGTGCCAGCAGCGCTAGCGGACTAGCGGGATTAAATGAGCAGTTCTTC. V gene TRBV9 combines with J gene TRBJ2-1; TRBD2 aligns across 12 bases. This CDR3 has 16 amino acids. Trimming cost V 3 bases and J 7 bases; bases outside gene matches: 8. CDR1 is SGDLS, CDR2 YYNGEE, per germline.